One sample yielded the 19 T cell receptor beta chains listed below, sequenced in a study of blood T cells in healthy people across ages. Sample-barcoded 5' priming and a J-beta primer mix drove a second PCR of roughly 6 to 12 cycles. TCRdb re-called the 5' RACE reads with MiXCR, one entry per CDR3 protein. Of around 580,000 distinct CDR3 sequences listed, 40% to 50% are singletons. Sequenced input: blood. The receptors here all came from an elderly man in good health.

The genes are TRBV20-1 and TRBJ1-2; TRBD1 aligns across 7 bases. Germline lookup yields CDR1 DFQATT and CDR2 SNEGSKA (reference sequence). The CDR3 is 13 residues long. Trimming at V came to 5 bases and at J to 5 bases, leaving 8 bases not matched to a gene. This chain's CDR3 is CSAPRQGYYGYTF. The CDR3 DNA follows: TGCAGTGCTCCCCGACAGGGATATTATGGCTACACCTTC.

The gene calls are TRBV20-1 and TRBJ1-2; 8 nucleotides agree with TRBD1. This CDR3 is built from 14 residues. Germline V gene sequence: CDR1 DFQATT, CDR2 SNEGSKA (reference sequence). The trim removed 2 bases at V and 3 bases at J, leaving 5 bases unmatched. The CDR3 DNA is TGCAGTGCTAGAATTGCAGGGGGCTACTATGGCTACACCTTC. As protein: CSARIAGGYYGYTF.

The rearrangement uses TRBV7-2 and TRBJ1-4; maybe TRBD1 (5 bases). Germline V gene data show CDR1 as SGHTA and CDR2 as FQGNSA. Trimming took off 6 bases at V and 8 bases at J, with 19 bases between the two ends. The CDR3 has 15 amino acids. DNA for the CDR3: TGTGCCAGCAGGAAGGGCGGAGGGGATGGAGAAAAACTGTTTTTT. It codes for CASRKGGGDGEKLFF.

The chain links TRBV25-1 to TRBJ2-1; D unresolved. This CDR3 is 15 amino acids long. Germline CDR1 is MGHDK and CDR2 is SYGVNS. Trimming took off 4 bases at V and 4 bases at J, with 14 bases between the two ends. CDR3 nucleotide sequence: TGTGCCAGCAGTGGAGCGAGAGGCCGGTACAATGAGCAGTTCTTC. Amino acid sequence: CASSGARGRYNEQFF.

V gene TRBV12-3 or TRBV12-4 combines with J gene TRBJ1-5; 11 nucleotides agree with TRBD1. Trimming cost V 4 bases and J 7 bases; bases outside gene matches: 3. The CDR3 contains 14 residues. As DNA, the CDR3 is TGTGCCAGCAGTTCTAGGACAGGGGGCCAGCCCCAGCATTTT. Amino acid sequence: CASSSRTGGQPQHF.

This clonotype was counted a single time. The J gene is TRBJ2-1, the V gene TRBV25-1; D may match TRBD1 or TRBD2 (6 bases each). The CDR3 covers 14 residues. Deletions cut 5 bases from V and 9 bases from J, with 17 bases between. From germline, CDR1 is MGHDK and CDR2 SYGVNS. CDR3 sequence reads: CASSTSGGGTEQFF. As DNA, the CDR3 is TGTGCCAGCAGTACAAGCGGAGGGGGTACTGAGCAGTTCTTC. Variable domain in full (rest from reference TRBV25-1 and TRBJ2-1): EADIYQTPRYLVIGTGKKITLECSQTMGHDKMYWYQQDPGMELHLIHYSYGVNSTEKGDLSSESTVSRIRTEHFPLTLESARPSHTSQYLCASSTSGGGTEQFFGPGTRLTVL.

This clonotype was counted a few times. The chain recombines TRBV5-1 with TRBJ2-1, with 7 bases fitting TRBD2. Trimming cost V 4 bases and J 5 bases; bases outside gene matches: 9. Germline assignment: CDR1 SGHRS and CDR2 YFSETQ. The CDR3 sequence is 15 residues long. The CDR3 DNA sequence: TGCGCCAGCAGCGCAAAACTAGCGAGAGACAATGAGCAGTTCTTC. Translated, it gives CASSAKLARDNEQFF.

This clonotype has just a few counts. This chain connects TRBV30 to TRBJ2-7; D call uncertain. Trimming removed 3 bases from V and 7 bases from J, with 19 bases in between. CDR1 and CDR2 (germline): GTSNPN, SVGIG (reference sequence). The CDR3 contains 14 residues. The CDR3 sequence is CAWRPTGRNIEQYF. In nucleotides, the CDR3 is TGTGCCTGGAGACCTACCGGGCGTAATATTGAGCAGTACTTC.

The gene calls are TRBV2 and TRBJ2-1, with 9 bases lining up with TRBD2. The germline V gene encodes CDR1 SNHLY and CDR2 FYNNEI. CDR3 size: 14 residues. V dropped 7 bases and J dropped 5; count of bases not matched to a gene: 6. This CDR3 is CASTTQRGDNEQFF. Written as DNA, the CDR3 is TGTGCCAGCACAACCCAGCGGGGGGACAATGAGCAGTTCTTC.

The V and J genes are TRBV20-1 and TRBJ1-2, with 8 bases lining up with TRBD1. V lost 3 bases and J lost 5; bases outside the gene matches: 14. Looked up from germline, CDR1 is DFQATT and CDR2 is SNEGSKA (reference sequence). The CDR3 spans 16 residues. The CDR3 DNA reads TGCAGTGCTAGCCGCGGCGGGGCAGGGGGCAGTTATGGCTACACCTTC. Protein product: CSASRGGAGGSYGYTF.

The J gene is TRBJ2-1, the V gene TRBV7-2; D ambiguous. Germline values: CDR1 SGHTA, CDR2 FQGNSA. The V end lost 1 base, the J end lost 14 bases, and 9 bases lay between the germline ends. The CDR3 runs 11 residues. CDR3 nucleotides: TGTGCCAGCAGCTTAGGGCCCTTGGAGTTCTTC. This translates into CASSLGPLEFF. The full variable domain, with the rest looked up from reference TRBV7-2 and TRBJ2-1, is GAGVSQSPSNKVTEKGKDVELRCDPISGHTALYWYRQSLGQGLEFLIYFQGNSAPDKSGLPSDRFSAERTGGSVSTLTIQRTQQEDSAVYLCASSLGPLEFFGPGTRLTVL.

This clonotype has just a few counts. V and J are TRBV4-3 and TRBJ2-4; 7 nucleotides align to TRBD1. Judging by the DNA end, TRBJ2-7 fits better; the J call may be wrong. This CDR3 is 14 amino acids long. Germline CDR1 reads LGHNA; CDR2 reads YSLEER. CDR3 amino acids: CASSHVDRDYEQYF. In DNA, the CDR3 is TGCGCCAGCAGCCATGTTGACAGGGACTACGAGCAGTACTTC.

V and J are TRBV2 and TRBJ2-7; 12 nucleotides match TRBD2. The tail of the sequence fits TRBJ2-5 better, so the J call may be wrong. The CDR3 is 16 residues long. CDR1 is SNHLY, CDR2 FYNNEI, per germline. CDR3 coding DNA: TGTGCCAGCAGAAAACTAGCGGGGGGAGGGGGAGAGACCCAGTACTTC. Translation gives CASRKLAGGGGETQYF.

CDR3 coding DNA: TGCGCCAGCAGCCACCAGCGGGCGGGGGGTACTGAAGCTTTCTTT. This encodes CASSHQRAGGTEAFF. The chain uses TRBV4-3 and TRBJ1-1, with D perhaps TRBD1 (5 bases). V shed 3 bases and J shed 5 bases, with 16 bases lying between them. The CDR3 runs 15 residues. CDR1 and CDR2 from the germline V gene are LGHNA and YSLEER.

This clonotype has just a few counts. The chain is built from TRBV6-5 and TRBJ2-3; D uncertain. The CDR3 has 17 amino acids. The V and J ends lost 2 bases and 4 bases respectively, with 19 bases between them. The germline V gene encodes CDR1 MNHEY and CDR2 SVGAGI. This chain's CDR3 is CASSYRPRSASSDTQYF. The CDR3 DNA is TGTGCCAGCAGTTACCGACCAAGGAGCGCATCTTCAGATACGCAGTATTTT.

The rearrangement joins TRBV20-1 to TRBJ2-1, with D uncertain. Trimming took 3 bases from V and 2 from J, leaving 11 bases between them. The CDR3 consists of 14 residues. Germline CDR1 reads DFQATT; CDR2 reads SNEGSKA (reference sequence). The CDR3 bases are TGCAGTGCTAGCCCCAGCGTCGCCTACAATGAGCAGTTCTTC. Its protein product is CSASPSVAYNEQFF.

The chain has TRBV4-3 and TRBJ2-1, with D possibly being TRBD2 (6 bases). This CDR3 has 17 residues. Germline assignment: CDR1 LGHNA and CDR2 YSLEER. The ends were cut back, 0 bases at V and 4 bases at J, with 16 bases in the middle. The DNA of the CDR3 is TGCGCCAGCAGCCAAGATCCCCTAGGTAGCGGATACAATGAGCAGTTCTTC. This encodes CASSQDPLGSGYNEQFF.

V usage is TRBV20-1 and J usage is TRBJ2-1, with 11 bases identical to TRBD2. The germline V gene encodes CDR1 DFQATT and CDR2 SNEGSKA (reference sequence). Trimming removed 3 bases from V and 15 bases from J; junction bases left unmatched: 10. The CDR3 runs to 13 residues. This chain's CDR3 is CSASSGGAISLFF. In DNA, the CDR3 is TGCAGTGCTAGTAGCGGGGGGGCCATATCGCTGTTCTTC.

This chain links TRBV20-1 with TRBJ2-1; D might be TRBD2 (6 bases). The CDR3 has 12 residues. Trimming pared 6 bases from V and 5 bases from J, leaving 11 bases between. Germline V gene sequence: CDR1 DFQATT, CDR2 SNEGSKA (reference sequence). The CDR3 loop reads CSARRANNEQFF. DNA of the CDR3: TGCAGTGCGAGGAGGGCGAACAATGAGCAGTTCTTC.